Listed here is a single TCR beta chain. This entry belongs to a study of T cells in tumors after PD-1 blockade. The germline gives CDR1 SGHVS, CDR2 FNYEAQ. The CDR3 is 17 residues long. The J segment lost 5 bases and the V segment lost 4 bases, leaving 14 bases of the junction unmatched. Treatment was either pembrolizumab 200 mg every 3 weeks or cemiplimab 350 mg every 2 weeks. The data were produced by immunoSEQ multiplex PCR, yet TCRdb's version contains in-frame clones alone and is incomplete. The table includes over 3,000 clones, about 56% detected once. This sequence was found in a human donor with cutaneous squamous cell carcinoma. The material sequenced was tumor tissue, taken after anti-PD-1 treatment. This rearrangement joins TRBV7-6 to TRBJ2-5, with 9 positions matching TRBD1. The chain's CDR3 is CASSSMGGTGSGETQYF. The CDR3 bases are TGTGCCAGCAGCTCAATGGGAGGGACAGGGTCAGGGGAGACCCAGTACTTC.